The clone carrying this T cell receptor (beta chain) was seen more than once but under ten times. What it recognizes is unknown. The sample originates from a study of post-analysis software for immune sequencing data. The overall study: Relapsing-remitting, secondary progressive and progressive-relapsing multiple sclerosis courses were included.

General observations from the study: The study found TRBV5-6, TRBV5-1 and TRBV20-1 among four to six TRBV segments more frequent in patients than controls. Strong co-clustering by F measure was seen for same-batch samples.

Trimming removed 6 bases from V and 0 bases from J, with 7 bases in between. The CDR3 extends over 13 amino acids. Looked up from germline, CDR1 is LNHNV and CDR2 is YYDKDF (reference sequence). cDNA libraries of TCR beta carried unique molecular identifiers. There were 1 to 10 million T cells, and 510,000 or so cDNA molecules came from them. MiXCR, applied by TCRdb to the PCR reads, yields one record per CDR3 protein. The table has under 900,000 distinct CDR3 sequences, approximately 57% seen once; the top ten hold approximately 4.5%. The rearrangement joins TRBV15 to TRBJ2-3, with D tentatively TRBD1 or TRBD2 (5 bases each). This receptor was taken from a girl aged 5-17 years with multiple sclerosis. Material for sequencing was blood. The CDR3 protein is CATRGDSTDTQYF. The CDR3 DNA sequence: TGTGCCACCAGGGGGGACAGCACAGATACGCAGTATTTT.